One and the same sample provided the 21 T cell receptor beta chains below, sequenced in a study of cytomegalovirus exposure and HLA in healthy donors. Researchers ran the PCR with 60 Vbeta and 13 Jbeta primers. Generated by immunoSEQ multiplex PCR, the TCRdb table keeps only in-frame clones and is missing some. The sample lists under 200,000 clones; 70% to 80% were seen once. The sequenced sample consisted of PBMCs. These receptors all stem from a man aged 25 to 40 in good health and CMV-seronegative.

The genes are TRBV4-1 and TRBJ2-7, with D perhaps matching TRBD1 (5 bases). V was shortened by 0 bases and J by 3 bases, with 9 bases between the two germline ends. This CDR3 is 14 amino acids long. Germline V gene data show CDR1 as MGHRA and CDR2 as YSYEKL. The CDR3 sequence is CASSQDRTGYEQYF. The DNA for the CDR3 is TGCGCCAGCAGCCAAGATCGAACAGGCTACGAGCAGTACTTC.

The V gene is TRBV7-6, the J gene TRBJ2-7; 9 nucleotides align to TRBD2. The CDR3 totals 15 residues. The V gene end was trimmed by 0 bases and the J gene end by 4 bases; junction bases not matched to a gene: 4. Germline values: CDR1 SGHVS, CDR2 FNYEAQ. The CDR3 DNA reads as TGTGCCAGCAGCTTAGCGTCTAGCGGGAAGTACGAGCAGTACTTC. It translates to CASSLASSGKYEQYF.

Concerning this clone itself: Other DNA sequences in the same sample also yield this CDR3. The chain joins TRBV5-1 to TRBJ1-4, with 7 bases that match TRBD1. J lost 0 bases, V lost 2 bases, and 1 base had no gene match. This CDR3 contains 15 residues. Germline CDR1 and CDR2: SGHRS and YFSETQ. The CDR3 is CASSFTGATNEKLFF. The CDR3 DNA is TGCGCCAGCAGCTTCACAGGGGCAACTAATGAAAAACTGTTTTTT.

This clone showed up just a few times. The chain couples TRBV4-1 to TRBJ1-2; TRBD1 matches at 10 bases. There are 16 residues in the CDR3. Germline loops: CDR1 MGHRA, CDR2 YSYEKL. The J segment lost 4 bases and the V segment lost 3 bases, leaving 8 bases of the junction unmatched. In nucleotides, the CDR3 is TGCGCCAGCAGCCAGAGACAGGGGGCGTATAGCTATGGCTACACCTTC. Its translation: CASSQRQGAYSYGYTF.

This clone has just a few counts. The V and J genes are TRBV2 and TRBJ1-1; 9 bases line up with TRBD1. Germline loops: CDR1 SNHLY, CDR2 FYNNEI. This CDR3 is 18 amino acids long. The J segment lost 0 bases and the V segment lost 6 bases, leaving 14 bases of the junction unmatched. This chain's CDR3 is CASSPHPPGQGLNTEAFF. CDR3 in DNA: TGTGCCAGCAGCCCTCATCCTCCGGGACAGGGCCTGAACACTGAAGCTTTCTTT. Drawing the rest from reference TRBV2 and TRBJ1-1, the complete variable domain is EPEVTQTPSHQVTQMGQEVILRCVPISNHLYFYWYRQILGQKVEFLVSFYNNEISEKSEIFDDQFSVERPDGSNFTLKIRSTKLEDSAMYFCASSPHPPGQGLNTEAFFGQGTRLTVV.

The chain has TRBV11-2 and TRBJ2-1, with D possibly TRBD2 on 5 matching bases. V gave up 4 bases and J gave up 5 bases, with 9 bases separating them. There are 13 residues in the CDR3. Germline CDR1 is SGHAT and CDR2 is FQNNGV. The CDR3 nucleotides read TGTGCCAGCAGCTCGACTATTAACAATGAGCAGTTCTTC. Amino acid sequence: CASSSTINNEQFF.

The V and J genes are TRBV2 and TRBJ2-7; 10 bases align to TRBD1. The germline CDR1 and CDR2 sequences are SNHLY and FYNNEI. This CDR3 has 13 amino acids. V lost 8 bases, J lost 3 bases, and 4 bases stayed unmatched. In DNA, the CDR3 is TGTGCCAGCCGGGACAGGGGAAACTACGAGCAGTACTTC. Residues: CASRDRGNYEQYF.

This chain links TRBV6-1 with TRBJ2-3; TRBD2 agrees at 10 bases. The trim removed 2 bases at V and 4 bases at J, leaving 6 bases unmatched. The CDR3 runs 16 residues. Germline CDR1 MNHNS, CDR2 SASEGT. The CDR3 DNA follows: TGTGCCAGCAGTGAACGAGCGGGAGGGGGTGCAGATACGCAGTATTTT. Translation: CASSERAGGGADTQYF.

The chain combines TRBV23-1 with TRBJ2-3; D not resolved. Being an ORF, TRBV23-1 has a function that is uncertain. The V end was cut by 6 bases, the J end by 4 bases, with 20 bases between. The CDR3 sequence is 16 residues long. CDR3 in amino acids: CASSRVWYTLADTQYF. The CDR3 bases are TGCGCCAGCAGCCGGGTATGGTACACCCTGGCAGATACGCAGTATTTT.

CDR3 coding DNA: TGTGCCATCAGTGAGTCGGGAGTTAACGAGCAGTACTTC. Encoded protein: CAISESGVNEQYF. The chain couples TRBV10-3 to TRBJ2-7; D possibly corresponds to TRBD2 (5 bases). Per the germline V gene, CDR1 is ENHRY and CDR2 is SYGVKD. CDR3 length: 13 residues. The V and J ends lost 0 bases and 5 bases respectively, with 8 bases between them.

The chain employs TRBV6-6 and TRBJ2-7; TRBD2 might be the D (5 bases). Trimming removed 4 bases at V and 3 bases at J, with 10 bases between. The CDR3 spans 13 residues. The germline V gene encodes CDR1 MNHNY and CDR2 SVGAGI (reference sequence). The CDR3 spells CASSFGRSYEQYF. CDR3 nucleotide sequence: TGTGCCAGCAGTTTTGGGAGAAGCTACGAGCAGTACTTC.

The J gene is TRBJ2-7, the V gene TRBV28, with 10 bases that match TRBD1. The germline CDR1 and CDR2 sequences are MDHEN and SYDVKM. Trimming cost V 6 bases and J 5 bases; bases outside gene matches: 7. There are 14 residues in the CDR3. CDR3 amino acids: CASRLTGGFHEQYF. CDR3 in DNA: TGTGCCAGCAGGCTGACAGGGGGCTTCCACGAGCAGTACTTC.

This clone was seen just once. V and J are TRBV2 and TRBJ2-1; 8 nucleotides line up with TRBD2. The CDR3 consists of 16 residues. The V gene end was trimmed by 3 bases and the J gene end by 4 bases; junction bases not matched to a gene: 8. Germline CDR1 reads SNHLY; CDR2 reads FYNNEI. The CDR3 DNA reads as TGTGCCAGCAGTGACCCCCGGGGGGGACAATACAATGAGCAGTTCTTC. It encodes CASSDPRGGQYNEQFF.

The rearrangement links TRBV4-2 to TRBJ1-1, with D perhaps TRBD1 (5 bases). The CDR3 has 13 amino acids. Germline V gives CDR1 LGHNA, CDR2 YNFKEQ. Deletions cut 1 base from V and 12 bases from J, with 15 bases between. The CDR3 nucleotides read TGTGCCAGCAGCCAAGTGGGCCAGGGTAGGCCTTTCTTT. Translated: CASSQVGQGRPFF.

V gene TRBV27 combines with J gene TRBJ2-7; 7 bases match TRBD1. V lost 2 bases to trimming and J lost 7 bases; unmatched junction nucleotides: 8. The germline gives CDR1 MNHEY, CDR2 SMNVEV (reference sequence). The CDR3 spans 14 residues. CDR3 DNA sequence: TGTGCCAGCAGTTTAAACAGGGGACGGGAAGAGCAGTACTTC. It specifies CASSLNRGREEQYF.

This chain joins TRBV2 and TRBJ2-5; 7 nucleotides match TRBD1. Trimming at V came to 6 bases and at J to 5 bases, leaving 9 bases not matched to a gene. Germline V gene sequence: CDR1 SNHLY, CDR2 FYNNEI. The CDR3 loop spans 14 amino acids. The CDR3 nucleotides are TGTGCCAGCAGAAAGACAGGGAATTGGGAGACCCAGTACTTC. Translating it yields CASRKTGNWETQYF.

The chain recombines TRBV19 with TRBJ1-5, with TRBD1 matching over 7 bases. Germline CDR1 is LNHDA and CDR2 is SQIVND (reference sequence). The CDR3 has 13 amino acids. J gave up 6 bases and V 3 bases, and 2 bases lay outside the gene matches. In DNA, the CDR3 is TGTGCCAGTAGTATCCAGGGGGGTCAGCCCCAGCATTTT. Translating gives CASSIQGGQPQHF.

The chain employs TRBV11-3 and TRBJ2-3, with 12 bases fitting TRBD2. CDR1 SGHNT and CDR2 YENEEA come from the germline V gene. CDR3 length: 16 amino acids. The V gene end was trimmed by 5 bases and the J gene end by 3 bases; junction bases not matched to a gene: 6. CDR3 loop: CASSPRTSGDTDTQYF. The CDR3, as DNA: TGTGCCAGCAGCCCGCGGACTAGCGGGGATACAGATACGCAGTATTTT.

J is TRBJ1-1 and V is TRBV19, with 10 nucleotides matching TRBD1. The CDR3 spans 17 residues. V lost 7 bases, J lost 1 base, and 12 bases stayed unmatched. Germline CDR1 LNHDA, CDR2 SQIVND (reference sequence). DNA for the CDR3: TGTGCCAGTAACAGTTGGGAGGGGACAGGGGCGAACACTGAAGCTTTCTTT. Translated: CASNSWEGTGANTEAFF. The variable domain in full, with the rest retrieved from reference TRBV19 and TRBJ1-1, is DGGITQSPKYLFRKEGQNVTLSCEQNLNHDAMYWYRQDPGQGLRLIYYSQIVNDFQKGDIAEGYSVSREKKESFPLTVTSAQKNPTAFYLCASNSWEGTGANTEAFFGQGTRLTVV.

This chain uses TRBV27 with TRBJ2-7, with TRBD1 matching 9 bases. Germline CDR1 MNHEY, CDR2 SMNVEV (reference sequence). The CDR3 loop spans 15 amino acids. Trimming removed 1 base from V and 3 bases from J; junction bases left unmatched: 4. The CDR3 protein is CASSLLGDRDYEQYF. The CDR3 DNA sequence: TGTGCCAGCAGTTTATTAGGGGACAGGGACTACGAGCAGTACTTC.

The genes are TRBV9 and TRBJ2-6; 11 bases match TRBD1. This CDR3 comprises 19 residues. Germline V gene sequence: CDR1 SGDLS, CDR2 YYNGEE. J was trimmed by 2 bases and V by 2 bases; bases with no gene match: 9. CDR3 region: CASSVSLGQGATGANVLTF. The CDR3 nucleotides read TGTGCCAGCAGCGTGAGCCTAGGACAGGGGGCTACTGGGGCCAACGTCCTGACTTTC.